One T cell receptor (beta chain) is described in this entry. Antigen specificity is unknown. Running of the v3.0 immunoSEQ assay took place at survey level. The repertoire was sequenced with immunoSEQ multiplex PCR; TCRdb's copy has only in-frame clones and lacks some. The table lists some 35,000 clones, about 70% of them singletons. The sample is drawn from a study of long-term antiretroviral therapy in people with HIV. Study-wide results and caveats: Gathering of blood took place between about 2003 and 2018, possibly under older ART regimens. Clonal expansions arising prior to ART prevailed in the repertoire at every time point. ART adherence, viral resistance and therapy changes went undocumented.

The ends lost 11 bases at V and 6 bases at J; junction bases unmatched: 7. There are 13 residues in the CDR3. Germline loops: CDR1 SNHLY, CDR2 FYNNEI. The source is a man aged 50 to 60 with HIV. This chain uses TRBV2 with TRBJ2-2; 9 bases agree with TRBD1. The starting material was unsorted PBMCs, obtained 3 years after starting antiretroviral therapy. CDR3 residues: CAGGTGYSGELFF. The CDR3 DNA reads TGTGCCGGGGGGACAGGGTATTCCGGGGAGCTGTTTTTT.